The 10 T cell receptor beta chains given below trace back to one sample, sequenced in a study of blood T cell repertoires in COVID-19. Assay used: immunoSEQ multiplex PCR; TCRdb lists only in-frame clones, some missing. The table lists nearly 250,000 clones, approximately 86% of them singletons. Sequencing was performed on peripheral blood. Receptor source: a woman aged 55-70 years who had recovered from COVID-19.

The chain uses TRBV27 and TRBJ1-5; D is ambiguous. The CDR3 covers 15 residues. The germline gives CDR1 MNHEY, CDR2 SMNVEV (reference sequence). V lost 3 bases and J lost 0, with 9 bases in between. DNA for the CDR3: TGTGCCAGCAGTTTCTCCACTTATAGCAATCAGCCCCAGCATTTT. The encoded protein is CASSFSTYSNQPQHF.

The chain links TRBV7-2 to TRBJ2-7; 11 nucleotides align to TRBD1. CDR3 size: 16 residues. Trimming took 5 bases from V and 3 from J; bases not matched to a gene: 9. Germline CDR1 SGHTA, CDR2 FQGNSA. The CDR3 loop reads CASSPRTGGARYEQYF. In nucleotides, the CDR3 is TGTGCCAGCAGCCCCCGGACAGGGGGCGCGCGCTACGAGCAGTACTTC.

V is TRBV19 and J is TRBJ2-3; 9 nucleotides match TRBD2. CDR1 is LNHDA and CDR2 is SQIVND in the germline V gene (reference sequence). Losses at the gene ends were 6 bases for V and 8 bases for J; bases not matched to a gene: 15. The CDR3 consists of 16 residues. The CDR3 region is CASRLLSGSRRGTQYF. In DNA form, the CDR3 reads TGTGCCAGTAGACTCCTTAGCGGGAGCCGCAGGGGTACGCAGTATTTT.

This rearrangement joins TRBV18 to TRBJ1-2, with a tentative D call TRBD1 (6 bases). Deletions cut 3 bases from V and 3 bases from J, with 14 bases between. Germline V gene sequence: CDR1 KGHSH, CDR2 LQKENI. The CDR3 spans 15 residues. CDR3 in amino acids: CASSPMTGAHYGYTF. CDR3 DNA: TGTGCCAGCTCACCCATGACAGGTGCACACTATGGCTACACCTTC.

This rearrangement joins TRBV10-3 to TRBJ1-1; tentatively, D is TRBD1 (5 bases). Germline V gene sequence: CDR1 ENHRY, CDR2 SYGVKD. Deletions cut 5 bases from V and 4 bases from J, with 8 bases between. This CDR3 comprises 12 residues. CDR3: CAISSGPTEAFF. DNA for the CDR3: TGTGCCATCAGTTCAGGGCCCACTGAAGCTTTCTTT.

For this clone: Other DNA sequences in the sample encode the same CDR3. V is TRBV10-3 and J is TRBJ1-2; D not certain. CDR3 length: 13 residues. V was clipped by 0 bases and J by 5 bases, with 7 bases between them. Germline CDR1 reads ENHRY; CDR2 reads SYGVKD. The chain's CDR3 is CAISESGGYGYTF. The CDR3 DNA sequence: TGTGCCATCAGTGAGTCAGGCGGGTATGGCTACACCTTC.

The J gene is TRBJ2-2, the V gene TRBV7-3, with a weak D call TRBD1 (5 bases). Germline V gene data show CDR1 as SGHTA and CDR2 as FQGTGA. The CDR3 loop spans 16 amino acids. V lost 5 bases, J lost 4 bases, and 17 bases lay in between. The CDR3 coding sequence is TGTGCCAGCAGCGTTACGACAGCTTATACCACCGGGGAGCTGTTTTTT. Translated: CASSVTTAYTTGELFF.

The CDR3 sequence is CASSPRGEKLFF. The CDR3 coding sequence is TGTGCCAGCAGCCCCCGCGGGGAAAAACTGTTTTTT. The chain joins TRBV14 to TRBJ1-4; D is undetermined. The length of the CDR3 is 12 residues. V was pared by 4 bases and J by 8 bases, with 8 bases between. The germline V gene has CDR1 SGHDN and CDR2 FVKESK.

This clone was recorded once. CDR3 DNA: TGTGCCAGCAGCTTGGGTTGGACAGTAAGCAATCAGCCCCAGCATTTT. This sequence encodes CASSLGWTVSNQPQHF. This sequence joins TRBV5-6 and TRBJ1-5; the D gene is possibly TRBD1 (6 bases). This CDR3 region has 16 residues. Per germline, CDR1 SGHDT and CDR2 YYEEEE. V gave up 0 bases and J gave up 1 base, with 11 bases separating them.

The J gene is TRBJ2-3, the V gene TRBV28, with unresolved D. CDR3 length: 12 residues. Germline-derived CDR1 and CDR2 are MDHEN and SYDVKM. With 5 bases removed from V and 4 bases from J, the gap between germline ends came to 7 bases. CDR3 DNA: TGTGCCAGCAGTCTGAGTTCAGATACGCAGTATTTT. Its translation is CASSLSSDTQYF.